The clone carrying this T cell receptor beta chain was seen a few times. No antigen is known for it. The V gene end was trimmed by 10 bases and the J gene end by 2 bases; junction bases not matched to a gene: 11. The CDR3 sequence is 14 residues long. In germline, CDR1 is SNHLY, CDR2 FYNNEI. These data are taken from a study of cytomegalovirus exposure and HLA in healthy donors. The study, taken as a whole, reports: Later work found most CMV-associated TCR beta chains apparently HLA-restricted.

13 Jbeta primers and 60 Vbeta primers were used for the PCR. Assay: immunoSEQ multiplex PCR; the TCRdb copy retains only in-frame clones and omits some. There are approximately 81,000 clones in the sample; approximately 74% occur only once, and 6.2% lies in the top ten. The chain has TRBV2 and TRBJ2-7, with 7 bases matching TRBD2. The sequence came from a woman aged 45-60 years in good health and CMV-seropositive. The specimen was PBMCs. DNA for the CDR3: TGTGCCATCGACGTTCTAGCGGCTGCCTACGAGCAGTACTTC. Translation: CAIDVLAAAYEQYF.